Listed here are 22 T cell receptor beta chains from one sample, sequenced in a study of blood T cell repertoires in COVID-19 (dated by TCRdb to the early 2020s). Preparation of the library involved the immunoSEQ multiplex PCR assay. TCRdb provides this immuneACCESS table in a form limited to in-frame rearrangements. Some clones are lacking; in checked studies, under half of them reflect an unresolved V gene, and why the rest are absent is not known. Across this sample there are hundreds of thousands of clones, with about 88% seen only once. The ten biggest clones cover 0.7% to 1% of the sample. The sample taken for sequencing was peripheral blood. The receptors originated from a man aged 18 to 30 with COVID-19, enrolled during active disease.

This clone came up a few times. The genes are TRBV10-3 and TRBJ1-4, with 8 nucleotides matching TRBD1. The V and J ends lost 5 bases and 3 bases, in that order; junction bases with no gene match: 2. Germline-derived CDR1 and CDR2 are ENHRY and SYGVKD. CDR3 size: 14 residues. CDR3 nucleotide sequence: TGTGCCATCAGTCCGACAGGGGCTAATGAAAAACTGTTTTTT. The encoded protein is CAISPTGANEKLFF.

CDR3 protein: CASSSGLPEETQYF. CDR3 nucleotide sequence: TGCGCCAGCAGCTCCGGACTGCCAGAAGAGACCCAGTACTTC. J is TRBJ2-5 and V is TRBV5-1; D is perhaps TRBD2 (5 bases). Germline-derived CDR1 and CDR2 are SGHRS and YFSETQ. The CDR3 is 14 residues long. Trimming cost V 3 bases and J 3 bases, with 12 bases left between them.

The chain employs TRBV3-1 (or the pseudogene TRBV3-2) and TRBJ2-7; tentative D call: TRBD1 (6 bases). V shed 2 bases and J shed 6 bases, with 11 bases lying between them. The CDR3 runs to 13 residues. In germline, CDR1 is LGHDT, CDR2 YNNKEL (reference sequence). The CDR3 loop is CASSQLTGTEQYF. CDR3 in DNA: TGTGCCAGCAGCCAACTAACAGGGACCGAGCAGTACTTC.

The chain combines TRBV10-3 with TRBJ1-1; 10 nucleotides line up with TRBD1. This CDR3 is built from 13 residues. CDR1 is ENHRY, CDR2 SYGVKD, per germline. V shed 6 bases and J 11 bases; nucleotides not matched to a gene: 9. The CDR3 here is CAISRQGAEVAFF. DNA for the CDR3: TGTGCCATCAGCCGACAGGGGGCAGAGGTGGCTTTCTTT.

The chain recombines TRBV12-5 with TRBJ2-5, with D unclear. Germline values: CDR1 LGHNT, CDR2 FRNRAP. The CDR3 covers 12 residues. Deletions cut 6 bases from V and 2 bases from J, with 7 bases between. For the CDR3, the DNA is TGTGCTAGTGGGCAGAAACAAGAGACCCAGTACTTC. Residues: CASGQKQETQYF.

The chain couples TRBV2 to TRBJ2-2, with 14 nucleotides matching TRBD2. V lost 8 bases to trimming and J lost 5 bases; unmatched junction nucleotides: 16. From germline, CDR1 is SNHLY and CDR2 FYNNEI. The CDR3 loop spans 19 amino acids. The DNA of the CDR3 is TGTGCCAGCTGGGATTTGGGACTAGCGGGAGAAATGGGTACCGGGGAGCTGTTTTTT. Translation gives CASWDLGLAGEMGTGELFF.

The V gene is TRBV29-1, the J gene TRBJ1-2; D perhaps matches TRBD1 (5 bases). The V end lost 4 bases, the J end lost 3 bases, and 6 bases lay between the germline ends. This CDR3 spans 11 amino acids. CDR1 is SQVTM and CDR2 is ANQGSEA in the germline V gene. The CDR3 sequence is CSVGGDYGYTF. CDR3 sequence (DNA): TGCAGCGTTGGGGGCGACTATGGCTACACCTTC.

This chain joins TRBV24-1 and TRBJ2-2, with a tentative D call TRBD1 (6 bases). In germline, CDR1 is KGHDR, CDR2 SFDVKD. V lost 4 bases to trimming and J lost 10 bases, with 18 bases between them. This CDR3 comprises 15 residues. The CDR3 spells CATSDIQGSGEELFF. The DNA for the CDR3 is TGTGCCACCAGTGACATACAGGGTTCAGGGGAGGAGCTGTTTTTT.

The rearrangement joins TRBV27 to TRBJ2-2, with D possibly being TRBD1 (5 bases). The germline V gene encodes CDR1 MNHEY and CDR2 SMNVEV (reference sequence). Trimming cost V 1 base and J 2 bases, with 8 bases left between them. CDR3 length equals 15 residues. DNA for the CDR3: TGTGCCAGCAGTTTATGGCAGGGTAACACCGGGGAGCTGTTTTTT. Encoded protein: CASSLWQGNTGELFF.

V and J are TRBV7-9 and TRBJ2-3, with 7 bases lining up with TRBD1. CDR3 length equals 16 residues. The junction had 8 bases not matched to a gene; V was cut back by 5 bases and J by 0 bases. Germline loops: CDR1 SEHNR, CDR2 FQNEAQ (reference sequence). This chain's CDR3 is CASSPWDSPSTDTQYF. DNA for the CDR3: TGTGCCAGCAGCCCTTGGGACAGCCCAAGCACAGATACGCAGTATTTT. The full variable domain, in which reference TRBV7-9 and TRBJ2-3 provide the parts outside the CDR3, is DTGVSQNPRHKITKRGQNVTFRCDPISEHNRLYWYRQTLGQGPEFLTYFQNEAQLEKSRLLSDRFSAERPKGSFSTLEIQRTEQGDSAMYLCASSPWDSPSTDTQYFGPGTRLTVL.

The chain joins TRBV5-6 to TRBJ2-7; 10 bases agree with TRBD1. After removal of 2 bases from V and 5 bases from J, the junction contained 7 bases not matched to a gene. The CDR3 consists of 15 residues. In germline, CDR1 is SGHDT, CDR2 YYEEEE. The CDR3 DNA follows: TGTGCCAGCAGCTTCTACGGGACAGGGGACCACGAGCAGTACTTC. This sequence encodes CASSFYGTGDHEQYF.

V and J are TRBV27 and TRBJ2-4; the D gene is possibly TRBD2 (5 bases). The ends were cut back, 1 base at V and 8 bases at J, with 9 bases in the middle. The CDR3 totals 13 residues. Per the germline V gene, CDR1 is MNHEY and CDR2 is SMNVEV (reference sequence). The CDR3 region has the DNA TGTGCCAGCAGTTTATGGTCCGGGGACATTCAGTACTTC. This encodes CASSLWSGDIQYF.

The chain recombines TRBV4-2 with TRBJ2-7, with a possible D match to TRBD2 (5 bases). V shed 4 bases and J shed 3 bases, with 13 bases lying between them. There are 14 residues in the CDR3. Germline V CDR1 and CDR2: LGHNA, YNFKEQ. This CDR3 is CASSRSRDGYEQYF. In DNA form, the CDR3 reads TGTGCCAGCAGCCGCTCGAGGGATGGCTACGAGCAGTACTTC.

The V call is TRBV15, the J call TRBJ2-7; the match to TRBD2 covers 13 bases. The V segment lost 1 base and the J segment 6 bases; nucleotides outside the gene matches: 12. The length of the CDR3 is 18 residues. Germline V gives CDR1 LNHNV, CDR2 YYDKDF (reference sequence). As DNA, the CDR3 is TGTGCCACCAGCAGAGTCACTAGCGGGAGGGTTGCCTCGGCCGAGCAGTACTTC. Translating gives CATSRVTSGRVASAEQYF.

This clone was observed once. V usage is TRBV11-3 and J usage is TRBJ2-5, with D possibly being TRBD2 (6 bases). The CDR3 totals 18 residues. Deletions cut 1 base from V and 3 bases from J, with 21 bases between. Germline assignment: CDR1 SGHNT and CDR2 YENEEA. The CDR3 nucleotides read TGTGCCAGCAGCTTAGGGTTGGGACGGGAGAAGGCCGAAGAGACCCAGTACTTC. Residues: CASSLGLGREKAEETQYF.

V gene TRBV30 combines with J gene TRBJ1-1; D remains ambiguous. Trimming shortened V by 4 bases and J by 7 bases, and 16 bases separated the two germline ends. Germline CDR1 GTSNPN, CDR2 SVGIG (reference sequence). The length of the CDR3 is 13 residues. CDR3 residues: CAWMVAGVSEAFF. For the CDR3, the DNA is TGTGCCTGGATGGTGGCCGGGGTAAGTGAAGCTTTCTTT. Supplemented by reference TRBV30 and TRBJ1-1, the full variable domain reads SQTIHQWPATLVQPVGSPLSLECTVEGTSNPNLYWYRQAAGRGLQLLFYSVGIGQISSEVPQNLSASRPQDRQFILSSKKLLLSDSGFYLCAWMVAGVSEAFFGQGTRLTVV.

The chain combines TRBV27 with TRBJ2-7, with a tentative D call TRBD1 (6 bases). V was clipped by 5 bases and J by 8 bases, with 16 bases between them. From germline, CDR1 is MNHEY and CDR2 SMNVEV (reference sequence). The CDR3 is 13 residues long. The DNA for the CDR3 is TGTGCCAGCAGTGCCGGGACATCTACGCAGCAGTACTTC. Translation gives CASSAGTSTQQYF.

V gene TRBV10-1 combines with J gene TRBJ1-2; perhaps TRBD1 as D (5 bases). V lost 3 bases, J lost 4 bases, and 12 bases lay in between. Germline CDR1 WNHNN, CDR2 SYGVQD (reference sequence). There are 14 residues in the CDR3. Written as DNA, the CDR3 is TGCGCCAGCAGTGACCCCCCCAGGGCCTATGGCTACACCTTC. Translating gives CASSDPPRAYGYTF.

J is TRBJ2-5 and V is TRBV4-1, with 11 bases that match TRBD2. V gave up 1 base and J gave up 4 bases; unmatched junction bases: 5. Germline V gives CDR1 MGHRA, CDR2 YSYEKL. The CDR3 contains 16 residues. The CDR3 sequence is CASSQVLAGEVETQYF. The CDR3 DNA sequence: TGCGCCAGCAGCCAAGTACTAGCGGGGGAGGTAGAGACCCAGTACTTC.

Regarding this clone: Other DNA sequences in the same sample also yield this CDR3. V is TRBV5-5 and J is TRBJ1-1; no definite D call. Trimming shortened V by 0 bases and J by 3 bases, and 6 bases separated the two germline ends. The germline CDR1 and CDR2 sequences are SGHKS and YYEKEE (reference sequence). This CDR3 is built from 13 residues. The CDR3 spells CASSLAGDTEAFF. DNA for the CDR3: TGTGCCAGCAGCTTGGCGGGAGACACTGAAGCTTTCTTT.

This chain joins TRBV6-5 and TRBJ2-5; the D gene is possibly TRBD1 (6 bases). V lost 4 bases, J lost 2 bases, and 14 bases lay in between. The germline gives CDR1 MNHEY, CDR2 SVGAGI. This CDR3 has 15 amino acids. The CDR3 nucleotides read TGTGCCAGCAGTTCTCCCGGGACAAAACAAGAGACCCAGTACTTC. Translating it yields CASSSPGTKQETQYF.

The chain carries TRBV18 and TRBJ2-1, with TRBD2 identical over 9 bases. The CDR3 spans 18 residues. Germline CDR1 is KGHSH and CDR2 is LQKENI. With V trimmed by 3 bases and J by 0 bases, 9 bases remained unmatched. The CDR3 bases are TGTGCCAGCTCACCCCATACCCTAGCGGGGAGCTCCTACAATGAGCAGTTCTTC. It codes for CASSPHTLAGSSYNEQFF.